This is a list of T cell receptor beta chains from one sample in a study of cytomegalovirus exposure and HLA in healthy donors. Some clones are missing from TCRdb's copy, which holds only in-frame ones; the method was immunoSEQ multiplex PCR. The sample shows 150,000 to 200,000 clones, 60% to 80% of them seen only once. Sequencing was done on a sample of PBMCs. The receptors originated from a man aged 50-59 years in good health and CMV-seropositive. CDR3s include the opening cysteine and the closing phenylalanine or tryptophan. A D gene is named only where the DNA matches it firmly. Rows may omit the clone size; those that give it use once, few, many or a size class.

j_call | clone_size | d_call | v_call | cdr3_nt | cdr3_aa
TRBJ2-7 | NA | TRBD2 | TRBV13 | TGTGCCAGCAGCCCCGGGACTAGCGGGGGCCTCTATTCCTACGAGCAGTACTTC | CASSPGTSGGLYSYEQYF
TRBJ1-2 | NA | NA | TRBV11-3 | TGTGCCAGCAGCTTTAACGGGGGATTTGGCTACACCTTC | CASSFNGGFGYTF
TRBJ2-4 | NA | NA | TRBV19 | TGTGCCAGTACCTCAAGAGAGCTTGCGGACATTCAGTACTTC | CASTSRELADIQYF
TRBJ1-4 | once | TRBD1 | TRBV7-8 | TGTGCCAGCAGCGCCTGGACAGGGTTAGGGAATGAAAAACTGTTTTTT | CASSAWTGLGNEKLFF
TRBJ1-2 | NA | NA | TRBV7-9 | TGTGCCAGCACGAGGCAACCCCACTATGGCTACACCTTC | CASTRQPHYGYTF
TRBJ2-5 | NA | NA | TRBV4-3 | TGCGCCAGCAGCCAAGATCGGGGGGAGACCCAGTACTTC | CASSQDRGETQYF
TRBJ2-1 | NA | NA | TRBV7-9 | TGTGCCAGCAGCGGGGCAGGGGTTGAGCAGTTCTTC | CASSGAGVEQFF
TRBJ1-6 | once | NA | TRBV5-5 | TGTGCCAGCAGCTTAGGGGTAGATTCACCCCTCCACTTT | CASSLGVDSPLHF
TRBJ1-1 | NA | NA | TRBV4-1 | TGCGCCAGCAGCCAAGAAGTGACAGTGAACACTGAAGCTTTCTTT | CASSQEVTVNTEAFF
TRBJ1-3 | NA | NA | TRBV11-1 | TGTGCCAGCAGCCAGTCGGGAAACACCATATATTTT | CASSQSGNTIYF
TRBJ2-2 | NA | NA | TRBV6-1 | TGTGCCAGCAGACCCCAGAAAGCCGGGGAGCTGTTTTTT | CASRPQKAGELFF
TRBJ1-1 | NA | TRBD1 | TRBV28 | TGTGCCAGCAGTAAAATACAGGGGGGGACTGAAGCTTTCTTT | CASSKIQGGTEAFF
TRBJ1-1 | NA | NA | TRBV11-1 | TGTGCCAGCAGCTGGTCCATACAGAACACTGAAGCTTTCTTT | CASSWSIQNTEAFF
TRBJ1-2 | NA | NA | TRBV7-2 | TGTGCCAGCAGCTCAGGGGCAGGACAGAACTATGGCTACACCTTC | CASSSGAGQNYGYTF
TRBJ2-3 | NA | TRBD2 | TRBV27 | TGTGCCAGCAGTTCCTTCACGACTAGCGTAGATACGCAGTATTTT | CASSSFTTSVDTQYF
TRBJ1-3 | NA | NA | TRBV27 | TGTGCCAGCAGTTTATTTGGGCAGGGTGGAAACACCATATATTTT | CASSLFGQGGNTIYF
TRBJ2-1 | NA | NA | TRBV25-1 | TGTGCCAGCAGTCCCGGCCCTCTGGAGGTCAGCTCCTACAATGAGCAGTTCTTC | CASSPGPLEVSSYNEQFF
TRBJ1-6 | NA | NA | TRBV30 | TGTGCCTGGAGTCCGGTAAAGTCACCCCTCCACTTT | CAWSPVKSPLHF
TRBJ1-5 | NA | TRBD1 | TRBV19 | TGTGCCAGTAGTATAGGACAGGGAGGTTATCAGCCCCAGCATTTT | CASSIGQGGYQPQHF
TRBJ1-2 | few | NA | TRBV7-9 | TGTGCCAGCAGCTTATTAGAAACCTATGGCTACACCTTC | CASSLLETYGYTF
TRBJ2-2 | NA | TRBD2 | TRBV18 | TGTGCCAGCTCACGATCTAGCGGGGCCAACACCGGGGAGCTGTTTTTT | CASSRSSGANTGELFF
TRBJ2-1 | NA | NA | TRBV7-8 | TGTGCCAGCATCGACTGGAACAATGAGCAGTTCTTC | CASIDWNNEQFF
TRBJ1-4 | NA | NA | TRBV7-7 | TGTGCCAGCAGCGCCGCCTTCCCCGGGACAAGTGGTGAAAAACTGTTTTTT | CASSAAFPGTSGEKLFF
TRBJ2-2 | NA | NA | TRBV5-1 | TGCGCCAGCAGAGCGGGTTCGAACACCGGGGAGCTGTTTTTT | CASRAGSNTGELFF
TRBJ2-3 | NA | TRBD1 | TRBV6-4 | TGTGCCAGCAGTGACTCGACCCCACAGGGGTGGGGCACAGATACGCAGTATTTT | CASSDSTPQGWGTDTQYF
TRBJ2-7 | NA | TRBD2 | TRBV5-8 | TGTGCCAGCAGCTTGGTCGCGGGGGTAGGAGAGCAGTACTTC | CASSLVAGVGEQYF
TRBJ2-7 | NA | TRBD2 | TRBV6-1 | TGTGCCAGTAGTAAGCGGGGGGCCGCCTACGAGCAGTACTTT | CASSKRGAAYEQYF
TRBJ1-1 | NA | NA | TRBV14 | TGTGCCAGCAGCCAAGCCCTTAACACTGAAGCTTTCTTT | CASSQALNTEAFF
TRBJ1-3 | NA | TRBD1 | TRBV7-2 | TGTGCCAGCAGCTCCCGGGACAGGGCTGGAAACACCATATATTTT | CASSSRDRAGNTIYF
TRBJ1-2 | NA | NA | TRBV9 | TGTGCCAGCAGCGCGTACCTGGACATGACAAATGGCTACACCTTC | CASSAYLDMTNGYTF
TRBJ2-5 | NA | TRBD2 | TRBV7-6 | TGTGCCAGCAGCTTAGTGTCTCTGAGTAGCGGGGGGGACCAAGAGACCCAGTACTTC | CASSLVSLSSGGDQETQYF
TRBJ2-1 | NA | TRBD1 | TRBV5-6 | TGTGCCAGCAGCTTGGCCGGTGACAGGGGGCCCGTCAATGAGCAGTTCTTC | CASSLAGDRGPVNEQFF
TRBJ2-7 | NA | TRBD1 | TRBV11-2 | TGTGCCAGCAGCTTAGCCCGCAGGGGGAACGAGCAGTACTTC | CASSLARRGNEQYF
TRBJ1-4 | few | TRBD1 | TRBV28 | TGTGCCAGCAGTCCGGGGACAGGGAACAGTGAAAAACTGTTTTTT | CASSPGTGNSEKLFF
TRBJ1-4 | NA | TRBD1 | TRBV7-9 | TGTGCCAGCAGCGCCCGGGACAGGGGTATAGGCGAAAAACTGTTTTTT | CASSARDRGIGEKLFF
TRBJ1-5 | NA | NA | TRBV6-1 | TGTGCCAGCAGTTTCCCTAATCAGCCCCAGCATTTT | CASSFPNQPQHF
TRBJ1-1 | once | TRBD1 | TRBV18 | TGTGCCAGCTCACCTGGGACAGGGATGAACACTGAAGCTTTCTTT | CASSPGTGMNTEAFF
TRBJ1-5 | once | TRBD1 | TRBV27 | TGTGCCAGCAAAAAAGGGACAGGGGAGTATCAGCCCCAGCATTTT | CASKKGTGEYQPQHF
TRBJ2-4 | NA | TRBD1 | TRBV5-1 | TGCGCCAGCAGCCAAGAGCCCGTGACAGGGCGGGACATTCAGTACTTC | CASSQEPVTGRDIQYF
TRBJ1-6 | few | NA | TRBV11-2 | TGTGCCAGCAGCCGCCGAGTTAGCTCCTATAATTCACCCCTCCACTTT | CASSRRVSSYNSPLHF
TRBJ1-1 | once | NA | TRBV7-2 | TGTGCCAGCAGCGCCCGACAGAGTGCTGAAGCTTTCTTT | CASSARQSAEAFF
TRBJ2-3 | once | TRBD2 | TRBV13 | TGTGCCAGCAGCCCAAACCCAGGAGCGGGGGGACCGGATACGCAGTATTTT | CASSPNPGAGGPDTQYF
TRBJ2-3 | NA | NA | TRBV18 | TGTGCCACCAGCGGGTCTCCCACAGATACGCAGTATTTT | CATSGSPTDTQYF
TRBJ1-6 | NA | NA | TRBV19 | TGTGCCAGTAGTATTTCTTTGCCAGTCTATAATTCACCCCTCCACTTT | CASSISLPVYNSPLHF
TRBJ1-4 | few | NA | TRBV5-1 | TGCGCCAGCAGCTCCTCGGGTAGGCAGGGAAGAAATGAAAAACTGTTTTTT | CASSSSGRQGRNEKLFF